This TCR beta chain originates from a study of blood T cell repertoires in COVID-19. Study-level information: Sites in the United States, Italy and Spain provided acute and convalescent COVID-19 samples. PBMCs, B-cell-depleted T cells, or T cells were the source of the cDNA or gDNA that made up the material.

Per the germline V gene, CDR1 is SGDLS and CDR2 is YYNGEE. Losses at the gene ends were 0 bases for V and 8 bases for J; bases not matched to a gene: 7. The CDR3 is 15 residues long. Authors' methods: Nucleated cell number was recorded as an estimate derived from reference gene primer amplification. The method was immunoSEQ multiplex PCR; TCRdb's version includes in-frame clones alone and lacks a portion of them. For V, J and clone size, that table is used; D and trimming come from the DNA. The repertoire includes 150,000 or so clones, over 65% of them detected once, and 3% sits in the top ten. This chain joins TRBV9 and TRBJ2-1; 8 nucleotides line up with TRBD2. Material: peripheral blood. The source is a woman of 80 years or more with acute or convalescent COVID-19. The CDR3 DNA follows: TGTGCCAGCAGCGTAGGGACTAGCATATTCGATGAGCAGTTCTTC. Amino acid sequence: CASSVGTSIFDEQFF. The variable domain in full, with the rest retrieved from reference TRBV9 and TRBJ2-1, is DSGVTQTPKHLITATGQRVTLRCSPRSGDLSVYWYQQSLDQGLQFLIQYYNGEERAKGNILERFSAQQFPDLHSELNLSSLELGDSALYFCASSVGTSIFDEQFFGPGTRLTVL.